The 10 T cell receptor beta chains given below trace back to one sample, sequenced in a study of CD4 T cells in relation to SARS-CoV-2 and coronaviruses. Antigens for these TCRs are unknown. The protocol was immunoSEQ multiplex PCR, while the TCRdb copy is restricted to in-frame clones and leaves out a portion. The table records around 35,000 clones, less than 85% of them present only once. What was sequenced was naive CD4+ T cells from PBMCs, cultured in vitro. Subset meaning: naive CD4+ T cells isolated by negative enrichment. The receptor set was obtained from an adult with COVID-19.

This chain links TRBV7-3 with TRBJ2-5; TRBD2 matches at 7 bases. This CDR3 has 14 amino acids. Germline trimming cut 3 bases from V and 11 bases from J; bases unmatched to any gene: 12. Germline CDR1 is SGHTA and CDR2 is FQGTGA. The CDR3 DNA reads TGTGCCAGCAGCTTGGAGCCACTAGCGAGGGTTCAGTACTTC. Its translation is CASSLEPLARVQYF.

V and J are TRBV29-1 and TRBJ2-1; D gene unclear. Germline loops: CDR1 SQVTM, CDR2 ANQGSEA. Trimming removed 0 bases at V and 6 bases at J, with 6 bases between. The CDR3 spans 12 residues. CDR3 bases: TGCAGCGTTGAAGATCTTGGCAATGAGCAGTTCTTC. It yields the protein CSVEDLGNEQFF.

The genes are TRBV2 and TRBJ2-5, with a weak D call TRBD1 (6 bases). The CDR3 consists of 13 residues. V was pared by 1 base and J by 5 bases, with 8 bases between. Germline V gene sequence: CDR1 SNHLY, CDR2 FYNNEI. CDR3 residues: CASSEGTVETQYF. In DNA form, the CDR3 reads TGTGCCAGCAGTGAAGGGACAGTTGAGACCCAGTACTTC.

J is TRBJ1-5 and V is TRBV5-8; 8 nucleotides align to TRBD1. Trimming removed 3 bases from V and 0 bases from J; junction bases left unmatched: 5. Germline V gene lookup returns CDR1 SGHTS and CDR2 YDEGEE. The CDR3 length is 16 residues. CDR3 DNA: TGTGCCAGCAGCTCCGACAGGGGCGGTAGCAATCAGCCCCAGCATTTT. It encodes CASSSDRGGSNQPQHF.

In DNA, the CDR3 is TGCGCCAGCAGCCAACCTAGGACAGCCTGGCTAGGGTACGAGCAGTACTTC. Residues: CASSQPRTAWLGYEQYF. The chain couples TRBV4-3 to TRBJ2-7; tentative D call: TRBD1 (6 bases). CDR1 is LGHNA, CDR2 YSLEER, per germline. The CDR3 runs to 17 residues. V lost 2 bases and J lost 4, with 21 bases in between.

The chain uses TRBV28 and TRBJ2-5, with D possibly TRBD2 on 6 matching bases. This CDR3 region has 15 residues. V was cut by 6 bases and J by 2 bases, with 16 bases left in between. From germline, CDR1 is MDHEN and CDR2 SYDVKM. The CDR3 loop is CASRGDRGRQETQYF. The DNA of the CDR3 is TGTGCCAGCAGGGGGGACCGTGGGAGGCAAGAGACCCAGTACTTC.

This rearrangement joins TRBV7-3 to TRBJ1-1; 7 bases align to TRBD1. The germline V gene has CDR1 SGHTA and CDR2 FQGTGA. Germline trimming cut 5 bases from V and 5 bases from J; bases unmatched to any gene: 8. This CDR3 comprises 14 residues. CDR3 amino acids: CASSVGGSGTEAFF. The CDR3, as DNA: TGTGCCAGCAGCGTAGGGGGCTCGGGAACTGAAGCTTTCTTT.

This rearrangement joins TRBV18 to TRBJ2-7, with 7 nucleotides matching TRBD2. Germline V gene data show CDR1 as KGHSH and CDR2 as LQKENI. This CDR3 is built from 14 residues. The V gene end was trimmed by 0 bases and the J gene end by 4 bases; junction bases not matched to a gene: 3. The CDR3 is CASSPPTSWYEQYF. The CDR3 DNA reads as TGTGCCAGCTCACCACCGACTAGCTGGTACGAGCAGTACTTC.

This sequence joins TRBV7-9 and TRBJ2-2; D unclear. The CDR3 length is 15 residues. Deletions cut 1 base from V and 0 bases from J, with 6 bases between. Per germline, CDR1 SEHNR and CDR2 FQNEAQ (reference sequence). The CDR3 coding sequence is TGTGCCAGCAGCTTAGAAATAGCGAACACCGGGGAGCTGTTTTTT. This translates into CASSLEIANTGELFF.

This chain joins TRBV4-3 and TRBJ1-3, with D unresolved. From germline, CDR1 is LGHNA and CDR2 YSLEER. Between the trimmed V and J ends, which lost 0 bases and 2 bases, there was a span of 11 bases. The CDR3 totals 16 residues. CDR3 region: CASSQDEGFPGNTIYF. The CDR3 nucleotides are TGCGCCAGCAGCCAAGATGAGGGCTTTCCTGGAAACACCATATATTTT.